Following are 21 T cell receptor beta chains from one sample sequenced in a study of PD-1 blockade in classical Hodgkin lymphoma. Exposure to brentuximab vedotin varied, and each patient had relapsed following autologous stem cell transplantation. TCRdb keeps only in-frame clones here, not all; method: immunoSEQ multiplex PCR. The sample contains around 8,000 clones, about 80% of which appear only once. Sequenced here: peripheral blood mononuclear cells (PBMCs), sampled at baseline. The receptor source for this set is a human donor with classical Hodgkin lymphoma.

This chain links TRBV19 with TRBJ1-6, with TRBD1 matching 8 bases. V dropped 8 bases and J dropped 5; count of bases not matched to a gene: 5. Looked up from germline, CDR1 is LNHDA and CDR2 is SQIVND (reference sequence). The length of the CDR3 is 14 residues. This CDR3 is CASSGTGHNSPLHF. In DNA, the CDR3 is TGTGCCAGTTCCGGGACAGGCCATAATTCACCCCTCCACTTT.

This rearrangement joins TRBV30 to TRBJ2-5; D not resolved. Per germline, CDR1 GTSNPN and CDR2 SVGIG (reference sequence). The CDR3 extends over 15 amino acids. V lost 1 base and J 1 base, leaving 13 bases between the germline ends. Written as DNA, the CDR3 is TGTGCCTGGAGTGCCTTCAACGTGGGCCAAGAGACCCAGTACTTC. It codes for CAWSAFNVGQETQYF.

The chain employs TRBV5-6 and TRBJ2-2; no definite D call. V gave up 2 bases and J gave up 0 bases, with 8 bases separating them. The germline gives CDR1 SGHDT, CDR2 YYEEEE. This CDR3 is 15 amino acids long. CDR3 DNA: TGTGCCAGCAGCTTTACATCTGCGAACACCGGGGAGCTGTTTTTT. Protein product: CASSFTSANTGELFF.

This chain joins TRBV6-1 and TRBJ2-1, with 7 nucleotides matching TRBD1. The CDR3 is 15 amino acids. Germline CDR1 and CDR2: MNHNS and SASEGT. The V gene end was trimmed by 7 bases and the J gene end by 0 bases; junction bases not matched to a gene: 6. CDR3 nucleotides: TGTGCCAGCACCCTGGGACAGAGCTCCTACAATGAGCAGTTCTTC. This codes for CASTLGQSSYNEQFF.

This clone was recorded only once. The chain uses TRBV27 and TRBJ2-3; D is possibly TRBD2 (6 bases). Germline V gene sequence: CDR1 MNHEY, CDR2 SMNVEV (reference sequence). The length of the CDR3 is 11 residues. Trimming took off 7 bases at V and 11 bases at J, with 13 bases between the two ends. CDR3 DNA sequence: TGTGCCAGCACTTGGGGACTGTGGCAGTATTTT. It yields the protein CASTWGLWQYF.

The chain employs TRBV11-2 and TRBJ2-1; 10 bases line up with TRBD2. Germline assignment: CDR1 SGHAT and CDR2 FQNNGV. The CDR3 loop spans 15 amino acids. Unmatched junction bases numbered 10, after V lost 3 bases and J lost 11 bases. CDR3 sequence (DNA): TGTGCCAGCAGCTTGGGGACTAGCGCCAGAGAAAAGCAGTTCTTC. Its protein product is CASSLGTSAREKQFF.

The gene calls are TRBV19 and TRBJ1-2; D unclear. The germline V and J ends were trimmed by 7 bases and 3 bases, with 21 bases remaining between them. The CDR3 contains 16 residues. Germline CDR1 LNHDA, CDR2 SQIVND (reference sequence). The CDR3 loop reads CASTTTYPGKDYGYTF. The CDR3 bases are TGTGCCAGTACGACTACCTATCCGGGTAAGGACTATGGCTACACCTTC.

The genes are TRBV29-1 and TRBJ1-1, with D possibly TRBD1 on 6 matching bases. Germline V lookup: CDR1 SQVTM, CDR2 ANQGSEA. This CDR3 has 14 residues. Trimming pared 3 bases from V and 5 bases from J, leaving 16 bases between. CDR3 coding DNA: TGCAGCGTTGATGAGGGGGGCAGGAAAACTGAAGCTTTCTTT. Translation: CSVDEGGRKTEAFF.

The chain links TRBV7-2 to TRBJ2-1; 14 positions match TRBD2. The CDR3 sequence is 17 residues long. CDR1 is SGHTA and CDR2 is FQGNSA in the germline V gene. The ends lost 5 bases at V and 5 bases at J; junction bases unmatched: 8. The CDR3 nucleotides read TGTGCCAGCAGCCCACGGACTAGCGGGAGGACGAACAATGAGCAGTTCTTC. Its translation is CASSPRTSGRTNNEQFF. The complete variable domain, with remaining parts taken from reference TRBV7-2 and TRBJ2-1, reads GAGVSQSPSNKVTEKGKDVELRCDPISGHTALYWYRQSLGQGLEFLIYFQGNSAPDKSGLPSDRFSAERTGGSVSTLTIQRTQQEDSAVYLCASSPRTSGRTNNEQFFGPGTRLTVL.

The rearrangement uses TRBV14 and TRBJ2-2; 10 bases line up with TRBD2. Losses at the gene ends were 0 bases for V and 1 base for J; bases not matched to a gene: 11. This CDR3 spans 20 amino acids. Germline CDR1 is SGHDN and CDR2 is FVKESK. In DNA form, the CDR3 reads TGTGCCAGCAGCCAAGATGGGCAAGCGGGAGGGCGGAGGAACACCGGGGAGCTGTTTTTT. This codes for CASSQDGQAGGRRNTGELFF.

This rearrangement joins TRBV4-2 to TRBJ1-5, with a tentative D call TRBD1 (6 bases). Trimming shortened V by 4 bases and J by 9 bases, and 22 bases separated the two germline ends. The CDR3 is 16 residues long. Looked up from germline, CDR1 is LGHNA and CDR2 is YNFKEQ. The CDR3: CASSPSPGLGARPQHF. Written as DNA, the CDR3 is TGTGCCAGCAGCCCCAGCCCCGGGTTGGGGGCCCGGCCCCAGCATTTT.

The gene calls are TRBV28 and TRBJ1-1; 8 nucleotides match TRBD1. The CDR3 is made up of 13 amino acids. The ends lost 5 bases at V and 7 bases at J; junction bases unmatched: 6. Germline-derived CDR1 and CDR2 are MDHEN and SYDVKM. The chain's CDR3 is CASSDRGGIEAFF. Here the CDR3 DNA reads TGTGCCAGCAGTGACAGGGGAGGGATTGAAGCTTTCTTT.

The chain uses TRBV18 and TRBJ2-6; D is perhaps TRBD1 (5 bases). This CDR3 has 16 residues. Trimming took 0 bases from V and 1 from J, leaving 7 bases between them. Germline CDR1 KGHSH, CDR2 LQKENI. The CDR3 sequence: CASSPPTGSGANVLTF. CDR3 coding DNA: TGTGCCAGCTCACCACCAACAGGTTCTGGGGCCAACGTCCTGACTTTC.

This clone was seen only a few times. The chain uses TRBV30 and TRBJ2-1; D is uncertain. The CDR3 has 12 residues. V lost 0 bases and J 5 bases, leaving 5 bases between the germline ends. Germline CDR1 reads GTSNPN; CDR2 reads SVGIG (reference sequence). The CDR3 DNA sequence: TGTGCCTGGAGTGTAGCAAACAATGAGCAGTTCTTC. As protein: CAWSVANNEQFF.

DNA of the CDR3: TGTGCCTGGGGTGGGACTAGCGGGAAGGAGACCCAGTACTTC. Encoded protein: CAWGGTSGKETQYF. The rearrangement links TRBV30 to TRBJ2-5, with TRBD2 identical over 13 bases. The V segment lost 5 bases and the J segment 5 bases; nucleotides outside the gene matches: 5. The CDR3 contains 14 residues. Germline V gene data show CDR1 as GTSNPN and CDR2 as SVGIG (reference sequence).

J is TRBJ2-6 and V is TRBV7-6, with 8 bases lining up with TRBD1. Germline V CDR1 and CDR2: SGHVS, FNYEAQ. The CDR3 loop spans 18 amino acids. After removal of 4 bases from V and 0 bases from J, the junction contained 8 bases not matched to a gene. The CDR3 DNA reads TGTGCCAGCAGCTCGGACAGGGCCCTCCTCTCTGGGGCCAACGTCCTGACTTTC. This translates into CASSSDRALLSGANVLTF. Complete variable domain (other parts from reference TRBV7-6 and TRBJ2-6): GAGVSQSPRYKVTKRGQDVALRCDPISGHVSLYWYRQALGQGPEFLTYFNYEAQQDKSGLPNDRFSAERPEGSISTLTIQRTEQRDSAMYRCASSSDRALLSGANVLTFGAGSRLTVL.

The CDR3 reads CASSYTTGTGGTEAFF. Here the CDR3 DNA reads TGTGCCAGCAGCTATACTACCGGGACAGGGGGCACTGAAGCTTTCTTT. V usage is TRBV7-8 and J usage is TRBJ1-1; 11 positions match TRBD1. The CDR3 is 16 residues long. Germline-derived CDR1 and CDR2 are SGHVS and FQNEAQ. V was clipped by 4 bases and J by 4 bases; unmatched bases: 8.

This chain links TRBV18 with TRBJ2-7; possibly TRBD1 or TRBD2 for D (6 bases each). Germline V gives CDR1 KGHSH, CDR2 LQKENI. V dropped 3 bases and J dropped 3 bases, with 18 bases sitting between them. The CDR3 runs 16 residues. The CDR3 spells CASSPRGQSIYYEQYF. CDR3 nucleotide sequence: TGTGCCAGCTCACCCCGGGGGCAATCCATCTACTACGAGCAGTACTTC.

The chain couples TRBV9 to TRBJ2-3, with 7 bases that match TRBD2. V was clipped by 5 bases and J by 5 bases; unmatched bases: 17. The CDR3 length is 17 residues. Germline CDR1 and CDR2: SGDLS and YYNGEE. The CDR3 bases are TGTGCCAGCAGTCAATTCGGACTGGGGGGGGTCGTAGATACGCAGTATTTT. Translation gives CASSQFGLGGVVDTQYF.

J is TRBJ2-3 and V is TRBV7-9, with D possibly matching TRBD1 (6 bases). The CDR3 totals 17 residues. Germline values: CDR1 SEHNR, CDR2 FQNEAQ (reference sequence). Trimming removed 1 base at V and 6 bases at J, with 20 bases between. The CDR3 DNA reads as TGTGCCAGCAGCTTAGTTGTCTCCAGGGGTAATTTGGATACGCAGTATTTT. Translating it yields CASSLVVSRGNLDTQYF.

J is TRBJ2-1 and V is TRBV4-1; 9 nucleotides agree with TRBD2. CDR3 length: 15 residues. Germline CDR1 reads MGHRA; CDR2 reads YSYEKL. Trimming cost V 0 bases and J 7 bases; bases outside gene matches: 4. As DNA, the CDR3 is TGCGCCAGCAGCCAAGAAGCGGGAGGAAGGAATGAGCAGTTCTTC. This sequence encodes CASSQEAGGRNEQFF.